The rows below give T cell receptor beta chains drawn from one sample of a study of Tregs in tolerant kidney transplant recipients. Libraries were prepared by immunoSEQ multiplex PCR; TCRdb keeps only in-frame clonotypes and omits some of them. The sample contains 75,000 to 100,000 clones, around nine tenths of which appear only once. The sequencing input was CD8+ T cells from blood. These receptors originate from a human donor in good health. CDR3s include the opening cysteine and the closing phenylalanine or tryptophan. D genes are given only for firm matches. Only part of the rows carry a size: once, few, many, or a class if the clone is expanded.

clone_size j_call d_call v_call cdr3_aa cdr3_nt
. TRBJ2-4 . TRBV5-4 CASSPSPGAKNIQYF TGTGCCAGCAGCCCCAGCCCGGGGGCCAAAAACATTCAGTACTTC
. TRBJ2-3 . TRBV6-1 CASSPTETDTQYF TGTGCCAGCAGCCCCACAGAGACAGATACGCAGTATTTT
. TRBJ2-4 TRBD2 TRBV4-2 CASSPRYSGSQDIQYF TGTGCCAGCAGCCCTCGTTATAGCGGGAGTCAGGACATTCAGTACTTC
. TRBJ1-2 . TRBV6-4 CASSEASTGTVYGYTF TGTGCCAGCAGTGAAGCCTCCACAGGGACCGTCTATGGCTACACCTTC
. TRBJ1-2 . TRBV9 CASEATYGYTF TGTGCCAGCGAGGCTACCTATGGCTACACCTTC
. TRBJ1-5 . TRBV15 CATSRDHSYSNQPQHF TGTGCCACCAGCAGAGATCACAGCTATAGCAATCAGCCCCAGCATTTT
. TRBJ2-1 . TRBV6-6 CASSAGQEVDEQFF TGTGCCAGCAGTGCAGGACAAGAGGTCGATGAGCAGTTCTTC
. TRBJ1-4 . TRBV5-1 CASSLVGGATNEKLFF TGCGCCAGCAGCTTGGTAGGGGGGGCAACTAATGAAAAACTGTTTTTT
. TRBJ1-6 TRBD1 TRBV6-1 CASSDGTAYSPLHF TGTGCCAGCAGTGACGGGACAGCTTATTCACCCCTCCACTTT
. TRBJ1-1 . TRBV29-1 CSVGGGNTEAFF TGCAGCGTTGGTGGAGGGAACACTGAAGCTTTCTTT
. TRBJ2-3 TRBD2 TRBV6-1 CASSGVAGFTDTQYF TGTGCCAGCAGTGGTGTAGCGGGATTCACAGATACGCAGTATTTT
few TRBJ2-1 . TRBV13 CASRGVLDYNEQFF TGTGCCAGCAGGGGGGTACTGGACTACAATGAGCAGTTCTTC
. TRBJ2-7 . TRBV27 CASSWDFESYEQYF TGTGCCAGCAGTTGGGACTTTGAGTCCTACGAGCAGTACTTC
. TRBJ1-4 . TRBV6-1 CASSDGSRGIWEKLFF TGTGCCAGCAGTGATGGGAGTCGGGGCATATGGGAAAAACTGTTTTTT
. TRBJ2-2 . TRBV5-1 CASSANRIETTGELFF TGCGCCAGCAGCGCGAACAGAATAGAGACCACCGGGGAGCTGTTTTTT
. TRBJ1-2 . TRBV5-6 CASSPGFSGYTF TGTGCCAGCAGCCCGGGGTTCTCTGGATACACCTTC
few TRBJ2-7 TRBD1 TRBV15 CATSLGTGGVYEQYF TGTGCCACCAGCCTAGGGACAGGGGGTGTCTACGAGCAGTACTTC
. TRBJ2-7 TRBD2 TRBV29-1 CSVTGTSTHEQYF TGCAGCGTTACCGGGACTAGCACTCACGAGCAGTACTTC
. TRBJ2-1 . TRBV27 CASALGRSNEQFF TGTGCCAGCGCATTAGGACGGAGCAATGAGCAGTTCTTC
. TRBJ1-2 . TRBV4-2 CASSPGTKGYTF TGTGCCAGCAGCCCCGGGACTAAAGGCTACACCTTC
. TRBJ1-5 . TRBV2 CASSEQGYSNQPQHF TGTGCCAGCAGTGAACAGGGGTATAGCAATCAGCCCCAGCATTTT
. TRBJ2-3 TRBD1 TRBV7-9 CASSLGQGAADTQYF TGTGCCAGCAGCCTTGGACAGGGGGCAGCAGATACGCAGTATTTT
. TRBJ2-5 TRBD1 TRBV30 CAWSGTGVQETQYF TGTGCCTGGAGTGGGACAGGGGTCCAAGAGACCCAGTACTTC
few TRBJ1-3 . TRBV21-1 CASSRGGFSGTGFSGNTIYF TGTGCCAGCAGCCGCGGTGGGTTCTCCGGGACAGGATTCTCTGGAAACACCATATATTTT
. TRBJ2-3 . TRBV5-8 CARDEGNTQYF TGTGCCAGAGACGAGGGTAATACGCAGTATTTT
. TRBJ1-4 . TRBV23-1 CASSQSGGRGSGTNEKLFF TGCGCCAGCAGTCAATCGGGGGGGCGCGGGAGCGGGACTAATGAAAAACTGTTTTTT
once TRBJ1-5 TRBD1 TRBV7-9 CASSFRGRDQPQHF TGTGCCAGCAGCTTCAGGGGGAGAGATCAGCCCCAGCATTTT